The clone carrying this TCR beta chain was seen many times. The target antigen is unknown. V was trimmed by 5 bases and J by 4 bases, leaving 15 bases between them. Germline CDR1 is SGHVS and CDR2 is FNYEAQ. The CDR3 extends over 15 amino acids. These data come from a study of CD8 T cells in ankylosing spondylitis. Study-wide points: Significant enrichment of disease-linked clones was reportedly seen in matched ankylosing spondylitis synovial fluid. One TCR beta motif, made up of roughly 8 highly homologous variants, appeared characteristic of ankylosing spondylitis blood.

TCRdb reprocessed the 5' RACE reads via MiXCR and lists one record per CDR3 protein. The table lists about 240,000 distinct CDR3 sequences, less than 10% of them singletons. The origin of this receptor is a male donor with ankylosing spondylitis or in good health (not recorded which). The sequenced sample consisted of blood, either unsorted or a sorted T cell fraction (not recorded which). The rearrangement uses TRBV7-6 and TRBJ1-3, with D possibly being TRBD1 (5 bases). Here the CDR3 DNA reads TGTGCCAGCAGCGTGCAGGGTGGGGAAGGAAACACCATATATTTT. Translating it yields CASSVQGGEGNTIYF.